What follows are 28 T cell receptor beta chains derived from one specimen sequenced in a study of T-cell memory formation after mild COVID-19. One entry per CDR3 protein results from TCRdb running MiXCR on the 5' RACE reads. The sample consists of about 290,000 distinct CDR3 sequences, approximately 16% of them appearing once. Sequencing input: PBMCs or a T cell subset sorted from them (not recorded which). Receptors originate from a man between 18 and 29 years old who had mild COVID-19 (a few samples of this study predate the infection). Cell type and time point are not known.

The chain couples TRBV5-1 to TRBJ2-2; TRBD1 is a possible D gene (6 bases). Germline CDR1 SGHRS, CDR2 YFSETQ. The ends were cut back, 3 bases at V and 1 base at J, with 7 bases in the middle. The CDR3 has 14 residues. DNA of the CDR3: TGCGCCAGCAGCTGGGACAAGAACACCGGGGAGCTGTTTTTT. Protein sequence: CASSWDKNTGELFF. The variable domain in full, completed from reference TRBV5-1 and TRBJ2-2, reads KAGVTQTPRYLIKTRGQQVTLSCSPISGHRSVSWYQQTPGQGLQFLFEYFSETQRNKGNFPGRFSGRQFSNSRSEMNVSTLELGDSALYLCASSWDKNTGELFFGEGSRLTVL.

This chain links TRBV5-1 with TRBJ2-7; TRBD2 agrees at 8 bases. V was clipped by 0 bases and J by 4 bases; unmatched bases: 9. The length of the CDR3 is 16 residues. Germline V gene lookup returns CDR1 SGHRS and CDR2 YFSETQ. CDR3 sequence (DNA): TGCGCCAGCAGCTTGGGTCCGCTAGCGGGCGAGTACGAGCAGTACTTC. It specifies CASSLGPLAGEYEQYF.

Here the CDR3 DNA reads TGTGCCAGCAGTTACTCGGCTAGCCGAGAGACCCAGTACTTC. This codes for CASSYSASRETQYF. The rearrangement joins TRBV6-2 or TRBV6-3 to TRBJ2-5; a possible D gene is TRBD2 (5 bases). Germline loops: CDR1 MNHEY, CDR2 SVGEGT. This CDR3 has 14 amino acids. Trimming cost V 0 bases and J 4 bases, with 9 bases left between them.

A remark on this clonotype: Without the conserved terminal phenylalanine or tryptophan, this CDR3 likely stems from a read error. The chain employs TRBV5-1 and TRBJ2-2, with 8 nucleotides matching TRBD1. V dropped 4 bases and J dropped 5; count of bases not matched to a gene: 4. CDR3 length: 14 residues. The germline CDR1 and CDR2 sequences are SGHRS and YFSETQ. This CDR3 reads CASSSGQGTGELFC. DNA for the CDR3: TGCGCCAGCAGCAGCGGACAGGGTACCGGGGAGCTGTTTTGT.

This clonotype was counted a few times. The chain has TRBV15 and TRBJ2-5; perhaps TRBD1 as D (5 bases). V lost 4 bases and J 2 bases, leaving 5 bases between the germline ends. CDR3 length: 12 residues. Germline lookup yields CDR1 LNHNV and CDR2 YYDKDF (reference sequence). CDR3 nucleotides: TGTGCCACCAGCAAGGGGCAAGAGACCCAGTACTTC. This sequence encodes CATSKGQETQYF.

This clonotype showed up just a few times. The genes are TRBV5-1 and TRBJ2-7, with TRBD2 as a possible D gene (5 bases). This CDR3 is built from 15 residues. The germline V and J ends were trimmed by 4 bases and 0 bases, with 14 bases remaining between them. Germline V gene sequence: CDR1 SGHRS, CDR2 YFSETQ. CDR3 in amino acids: CASSPVLGSSYEQYF. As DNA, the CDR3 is TGCGCCAGCAGCCCCGTCTTGGGGAGCTCCTACGAGCAGTACTTC.

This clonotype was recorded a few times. The CDR3 reads CAISEWDRGPEAFF. The CDR3 DNA follows: TGTGCCATCAGTGAGTGGGACAGGGGGCCTGAAGCTTTCTTT. The V and J genes are TRBV10-3 and TRBJ1-1, with 12 bases identical to TRBD1. The CDR3 contains 14 residues. Looked up from germline, CDR1 is ENHRY and CDR2 is SYGVKD. V shed 1 base, J shed 6 bases, and the junction held 0 bases outside the gene matches.

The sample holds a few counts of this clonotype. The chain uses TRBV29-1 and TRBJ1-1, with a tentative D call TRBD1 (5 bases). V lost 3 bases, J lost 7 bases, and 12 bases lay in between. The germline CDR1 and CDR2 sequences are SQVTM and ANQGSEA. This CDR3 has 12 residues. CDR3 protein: CSVEIRAFEAFF. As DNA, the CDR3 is TGCAGCGTTGAGATCAGGGCCTTTGAAGCTTTCTTT.

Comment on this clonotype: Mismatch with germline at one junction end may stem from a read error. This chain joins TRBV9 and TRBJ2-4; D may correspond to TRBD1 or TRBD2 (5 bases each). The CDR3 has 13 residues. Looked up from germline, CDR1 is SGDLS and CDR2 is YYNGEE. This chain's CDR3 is CARSPTPEGRRSF. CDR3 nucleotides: TGTGCCAGAAGCCCAACCCCCGAGGGGCGCCGCTCCTTC.

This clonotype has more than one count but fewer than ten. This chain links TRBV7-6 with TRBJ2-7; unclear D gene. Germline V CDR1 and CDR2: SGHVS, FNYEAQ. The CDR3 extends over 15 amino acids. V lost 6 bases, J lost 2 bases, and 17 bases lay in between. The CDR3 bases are TGTGCCAGCAGTCCATCCGGGCCAGGTCCCTACGAGCAGTACTTC. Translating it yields CASSPSGPGPYEQYF.

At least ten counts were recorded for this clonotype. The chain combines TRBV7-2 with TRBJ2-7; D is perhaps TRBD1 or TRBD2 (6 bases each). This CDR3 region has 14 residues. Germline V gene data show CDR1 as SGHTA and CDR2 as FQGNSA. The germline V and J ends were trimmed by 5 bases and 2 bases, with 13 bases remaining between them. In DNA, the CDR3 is TGTGCCAGCAGCCGAGACCGGGGGCCCTACGAGCAGTACTTC. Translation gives CASSRDRGPYEQYF.

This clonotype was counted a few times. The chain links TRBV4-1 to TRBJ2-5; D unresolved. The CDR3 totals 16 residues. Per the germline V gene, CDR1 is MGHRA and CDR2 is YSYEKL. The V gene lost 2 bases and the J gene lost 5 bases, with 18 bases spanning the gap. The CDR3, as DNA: TGCGCCAGCAGCCAATCACCGCCCGGGCGTCAGGAGACCCAGTACTTC. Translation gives CASSQSPPGRQETQYF.

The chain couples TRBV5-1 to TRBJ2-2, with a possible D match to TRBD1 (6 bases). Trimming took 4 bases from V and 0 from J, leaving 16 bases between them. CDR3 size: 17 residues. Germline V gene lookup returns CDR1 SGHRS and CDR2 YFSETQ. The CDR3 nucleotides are TGCGCCAGCAGCCGGACCTTGGACAGTGCGAACACCGGGGAGCTGTTTTTT. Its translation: CASSRTLDSANTGELFF.

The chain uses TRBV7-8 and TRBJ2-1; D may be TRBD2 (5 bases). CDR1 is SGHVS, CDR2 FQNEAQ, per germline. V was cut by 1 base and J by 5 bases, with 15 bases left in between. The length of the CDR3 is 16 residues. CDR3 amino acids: CASSLGRGWTHNEQFF. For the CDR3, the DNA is TGTGCCAGCAGCTTAGGTCGGGGTTGGACTCACAATGAGCAGTTCTTC. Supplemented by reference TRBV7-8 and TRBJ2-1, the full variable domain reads GAGVSQSPRYKVAKRGQDVALRCDPISGHVSLFWYQQALGQGPEFLTYFQNEAQLDKSGLPSDRFFAERPEGSVSTLKIQRTQQEDSAVYLCASSLGRGWTHNEQFFGPGTRLTVL.

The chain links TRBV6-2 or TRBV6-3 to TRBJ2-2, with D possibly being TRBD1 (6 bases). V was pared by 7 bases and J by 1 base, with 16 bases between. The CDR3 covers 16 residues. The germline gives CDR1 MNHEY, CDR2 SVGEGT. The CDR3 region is CASTQMGQGNTGELFF. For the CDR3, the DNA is TGTGCCAGCACCCAGATGGGACAAGGGAACACCGGGGAGCTGTTTTTT.

The CDR3: CASSPGQVSINEQYV. As DNA, the CDR3 is TGTGCCAGCTCCCCGGGACAGGTCTCTATAAACGAGCAGTACGTC. V is TRBV18 and J is TRBJ2-7; 8 bases map to TRBD1. CDR1 is KGHSH, CDR2 LQKENI, per germline. The J segment lost 5 bases and the V segment lost 6 bases, leaving 12 bases of the junction unmatched. The CDR3 covers 15 residues.

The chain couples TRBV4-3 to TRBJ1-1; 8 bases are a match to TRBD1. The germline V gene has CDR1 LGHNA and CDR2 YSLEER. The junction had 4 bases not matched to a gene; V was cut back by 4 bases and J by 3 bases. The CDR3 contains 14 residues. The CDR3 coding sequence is TGCGCCAGCAGCCGGACAGGGACATACACTGAAGCTTTCTTT. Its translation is CASSRTGTYTEAFF.

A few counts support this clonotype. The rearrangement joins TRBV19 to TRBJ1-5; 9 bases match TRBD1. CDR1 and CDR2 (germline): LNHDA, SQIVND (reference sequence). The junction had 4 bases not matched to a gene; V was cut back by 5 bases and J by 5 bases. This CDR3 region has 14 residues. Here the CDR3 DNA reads TGTGCCAGTAGTTGGGACAGGGTCGATCAGCCCCAGCATTTT. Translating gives CASSWDRVDQPQHF.

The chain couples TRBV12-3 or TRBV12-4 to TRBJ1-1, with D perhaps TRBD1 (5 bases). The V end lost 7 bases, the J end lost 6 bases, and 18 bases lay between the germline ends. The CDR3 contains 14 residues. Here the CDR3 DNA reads TGTGCCAGCATCCCATTTCAGGGAAGCCCTGAAGCTTTCTTT. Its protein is CASIPFQGSPEAFF.

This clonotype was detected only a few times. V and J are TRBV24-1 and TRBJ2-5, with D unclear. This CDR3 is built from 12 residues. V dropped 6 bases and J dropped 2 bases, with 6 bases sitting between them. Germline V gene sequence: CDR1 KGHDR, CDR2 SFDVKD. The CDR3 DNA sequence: TGTGCCACCAGTTACGGACAAGAGACCCAGTACTTC. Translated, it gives CATSYGQETQYF.

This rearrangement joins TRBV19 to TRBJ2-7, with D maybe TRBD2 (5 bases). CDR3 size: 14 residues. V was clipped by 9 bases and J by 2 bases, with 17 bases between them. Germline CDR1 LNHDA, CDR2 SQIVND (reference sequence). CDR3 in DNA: TGTGCCAGCCCGACCGGACTCACTCCCTACGAGCAGTACGTC. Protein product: CASPTGLTPYEQYV.

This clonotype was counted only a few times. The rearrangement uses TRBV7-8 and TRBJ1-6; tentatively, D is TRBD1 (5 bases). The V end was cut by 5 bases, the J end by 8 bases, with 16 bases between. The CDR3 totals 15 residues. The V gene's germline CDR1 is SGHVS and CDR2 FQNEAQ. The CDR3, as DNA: TGTGCCAGCAGCAGCTGGCGGGGCTACGATTCACCCCTCCACTTT. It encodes CASSSWRGYDSPLHF.

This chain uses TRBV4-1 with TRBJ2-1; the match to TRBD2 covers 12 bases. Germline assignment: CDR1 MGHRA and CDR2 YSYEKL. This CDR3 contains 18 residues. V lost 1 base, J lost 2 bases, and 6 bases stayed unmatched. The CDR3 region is CASSQGFTSGGTYNEQFF. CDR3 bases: TGCGCCAGCAGCCAAGGGTTTACTAGCGGGGGGACCTACAATGAGCAGTTCTTC.

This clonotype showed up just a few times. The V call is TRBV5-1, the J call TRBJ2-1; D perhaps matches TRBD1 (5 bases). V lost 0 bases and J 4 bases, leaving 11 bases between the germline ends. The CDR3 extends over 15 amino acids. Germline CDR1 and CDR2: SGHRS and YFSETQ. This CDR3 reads CASSLGGAQYNEQFF. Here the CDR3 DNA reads TGCGCCAGCAGCTTGGGTGGGGCTCAATACAATGAGCAGTTCTTC.

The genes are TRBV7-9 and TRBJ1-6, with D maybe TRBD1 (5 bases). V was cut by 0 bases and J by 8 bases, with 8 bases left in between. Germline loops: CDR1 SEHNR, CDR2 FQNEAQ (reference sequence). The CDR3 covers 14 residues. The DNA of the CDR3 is TGTGCCAGCAGCTTAGCGAGGGACGATTCACCCCTCCACTTT. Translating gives CASSLARDDSPLHF. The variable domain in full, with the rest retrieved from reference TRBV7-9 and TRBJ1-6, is DTGVSQNPRHKITKRGQNVTFRCDPISEHNRLYWYRQTLGQGPEFLTYFQNEAQLEKSRLLSDRFSAERPKGSFSTLEIQRTEQGDSAMYLCASSLARDDSPLHFGNGTRLTVT.

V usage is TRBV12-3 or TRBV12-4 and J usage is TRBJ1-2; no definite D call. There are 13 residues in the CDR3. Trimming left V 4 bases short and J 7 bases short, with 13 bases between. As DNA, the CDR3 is TGTGCCAGCAGTTCCCCGGGCCTTCCTGGCTACACCTTC. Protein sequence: CASSSPGLPGYTF.

The CDR3 loop reads CATSRESPSTDTQYF. CDR3 nucleotides: TGTGCCACCAGCAGAGAAAGCCCCAGCACAGATACGCAGTATTTT. This chain uses TRBV15 with TRBJ2-3; D is ambiguous. This CDR3 comprises 15 residues. Trimming shortened V by 0 bases and J by 0 bases, and 7 bases separated the two germline ends. From germline, CDR1 is LNHNV and CDR2 YYDKDF (reference sequence).

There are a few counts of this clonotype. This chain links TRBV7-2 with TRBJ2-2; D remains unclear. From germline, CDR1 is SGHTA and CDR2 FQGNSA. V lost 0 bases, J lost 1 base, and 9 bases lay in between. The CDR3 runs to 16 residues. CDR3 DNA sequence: TGTGCCAGCAGCTTAGCTATGCTGGGGAACACCGGGGAGCTGTTTTTT. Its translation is CASSLAMLGNTGELFF.